The T cell receptor beta chain under discussion was sequenced for a study of blood T cell repertoires in COVID-19. Study summary: Acute and convalescent COVID-19 samples came from the United States, Italy and Spain. PBMCs, B-cell-depleted T cells, or T cells were the source of the cDNA or gDNA that made up the material.

Original handling: The authors estimated nucleated cell counts from reference gene primer amplification. The assay was immunoSEQ multiplex PCR, and TCRdb's table has in-frame clones only and misses some. V and J calls and clone size are given by that table; D and trimming were obtained from the DNA. The repertoire consists of 140,000 or so clones, with roughly 90% occurring once and the leading ten covering just under 0.95%. This CDR3 is 14 amino acids long. The V segment lost 5 bases and the J segment 4 bases; nucleotides outside the gene matches: 5. Germline CDR1 LNHDA, CDR2 SQIVND (reference sequence).

Sequenced material: peripheral blood. The sequence derives from a woman aged 45-59 years with acute or convalescent COVID-19. V usage is TRBV19 and J usage is TRBJ1-1; 9 bases are a match to TRBD1. CDR3 nucleotide sequence: TGTGCCAGTAGTTTCGGACAGGGGCCCACTGAAGCTTTCTTT. Residues: CASSFGQGPTEAFF.